These T cell receptor beta chains were read from a single sample in a study of shared clonotypes between healthy human individuals. Repertoires were generated with immunoSEQ multiplex PCR, while TCRdb's copy carries only in-frame clones and drops some. The sample holds 2.5 million or so clones; approximately 94% are singletons and the top ten take about 0.13%. The sample was naive CD4+ T cells sorted from blood. These receptors were obtained from a man aged 18 to 29 in good health. Each CDR3 is given without its conserved first and last residue. Each record gives: CDR3 length, V gene, J gene, CDR3 protein.

CDR3 length: 12
V gene: TRBV18
J gene: TRBJ2-7
CDR3 protein: ASSPQGISYEQY

CDR3 length: 11
V gene: TRBV2
J gene: TRBJ2-3
CDR3 protein: ASGQGNGDTQY

CDR3 length: 12
V gene: TRBV18
J gene: TRBJ1-1
CDR3 protein: ASSPQGVTTEAF

CDR3 length: 10
V gene: TRBV18
J gene: TRBJ2-7
CDR3 protein: ASSPRPYEQY

CDR3 length: 9
V gene: TRBV20-1
J gene: TRBJ1-4
CDR3 protein: SASNNEKLF

CDR3 length: 11
V gene: TRBV27
J gene: TRBJ1-5
CDR3 protein: ASSSRASQPQH

CDR3 length: 15
V gene: TRBV7-2
J gene: TRBJ2-2
CDR3 protein: ASSLEVSQGNTGELF

CDR3 length: 16
V gene: TRBV5-1
J gene: TRBJ2-5
CDR3 protein: ASSLVRPYRGVRETQY

CDR3 length: 13
V gene: TRBV10-3
J gene: TRBJ1-1
CDR3 protein: AISYLQGMNTEAF

CDR3 length: 12
V gene: TRBV5-1
J gene: TRBJ2-7
CDR3 protein: ASSEDPGQAEQY

CDR3 length: 13
V gene: TRBV10-3
J gene: TRBJ2-7
CDR3 protein: AISEDRGNLGEQY

CDR3 length: 11
V gene: TRBV4-2
J gene: TRBJ2-7
CDR3 protein: ASSLRAGDEQY

CDR3 length: 16
V gene: TRBV30
J gene: TRBJ2-2
CDR3 protein: AWSVLGFTGGSTGELF

CDR3 length: 13
V gene: TRBV9
J gene: TRBJ2-5
CDR3 protein: ASSSHETGRETQY

CDR3 length: 13
V gene: TRBV6-6
J gene: TRBJ1-2
CDR3 protein: ASSYSEGQGNGYT

CDR3 length: 13
V gene: TRBV5-8
J gene: TRBJ2-3
CDR3 protein: ASSLGGQGLGTQY

CDR3 length: 15
V gene: TRBV11-3
J gene: TRBJ2-5
CDR3 protein: ASSAGLAGGPGETQY

CDR3 length: 14
V gene: TRBV28
J gene: TRBJ2-7
CDR3 protein: ASSLPAGGVGYEQY

CDR3 length: 12
V gene: TRBV30
J gene: TRBJ2-2
CDR3 protein: AWSLGQETGELF

CDR3 length: 13
V gene: TRBV11-2
J gene: TRBJ1-1
CDR3 protein: ASSLVFAVRTRAF

CDR3 length: 11
V gene: TRBV10-2
J gene: TRBJ1-2
CDR3 protein: ASSAEGNYGYT

CDR3 length: 9
V gene: TRBV20-1
J gene: TRBJ1-1
CDR3 protein: SAMLNTEAF

CDR3 length: 12
V gene: TRBV6-1
J gene: TRBJ1-1
CDR3 protein: ASSLHGGNTEAF

CDR3 length: 11
V gene: TRBV5-6
J gene: TRBJ1-2
CDR3 protein: ASSQDRVGGYT

CDR3 length: 11
V gene: TRBV10-3
J gene: TRBJ1-2
CDR3 protein: AIRGDTTYGYT

CDR3 length: 11
V gene: TRBV18
J gene: TRBJ2-5
CDR3 protein: ASSRSLGETQY

CDR3 length: 13
V gene: TRBV5-6
J gene: TRBJ2-7
CDR3 protein: ASSLLAGGPYEQY

CDR3 length: 14
V gene: TRBV18
J gene: TRBJ2-2
CDR3 protein: ASSPSLAVNTGELF

CDR3 length: 12
V gene: TRBV6-5
J gene: TRBJ1-2
CDR3 protein: ASSYSDGGSGYT

CDR3 length: 14
V gene: TRBV9
J gene: TRBJ2-1
CDR3 protein: ASSVGEQLGRNEQF

CDR3 length: 13
V gene: TRBV5-4
J gene: TRBJ1-2
CDR3 protein: ASSLATGNNYGYT

CDR3 length: 11
V gene: TRBV7-6
J gene: TRBJ1-2
CDR3 protein: ASSLESNYGYT

CDR3 length: 13
V gene: TRBV28
J gene: TRBJ2-4
CDR3 protein: ASSPLGEVKNIQY

CDR3 length: 14
V gene: TRBV19
J gene: TRBJ2-3
CDR3 protein: ASSVLAGGSTDTQY

CDR3 length: 13
V gene: TRBV19
J gene: TRBJ1-1
CDR3 protein: ASRKAGTYYTEAF

CDR3 length: 12
V gene: TRBV9
J gene: TRBJ2-3
CDR3 protein: ASSVIIARDTQY

CDR3 length: 13
V gene: TRBV5-1
J gene: TRBJ2-5
CDR3 protein: ASSRRAGHQETQY

CDR3 length: 13
V gene: TRBV15
J gene: TRBJ2-1
CDR3 protein: ATSKGVGLDNEQF

CDR3 length: 12
V gene: TRBV7-8
J gene: TRBJ1-5
CDR3 protein: ASSLRKVLQPQH

CDR3 length: 15
V gene: TRBV5-4
J gene: TRBJ2-2
CDR3 protein: ASSREGLATNTGELF

CDR3 length: 10
V gene: TRBV19
J gene: TRBJ2-1
CDR3 protein: ASSRQTNEQF

CDR3 length: 13
V gene: TRBV5-4
J gene: TRBJ2-3
CDR3 protein: ASSPRAEGTDTQY

CDR3 length: 13
V gene: TRBV28
J gene: TRBJ2-2
CDR3 protein: ASSPTSPSTGELF

CDR3 length: 12
V gene: TRBV7-2
J gene: TRBJ2-4
CDR3 protein: ASSPGGSQNIQY

CDR3 length: 14
V gene: TRBV10-2
J gene: TRBJ1-1
CDR3 protein: ASSDRGGASYTEAF